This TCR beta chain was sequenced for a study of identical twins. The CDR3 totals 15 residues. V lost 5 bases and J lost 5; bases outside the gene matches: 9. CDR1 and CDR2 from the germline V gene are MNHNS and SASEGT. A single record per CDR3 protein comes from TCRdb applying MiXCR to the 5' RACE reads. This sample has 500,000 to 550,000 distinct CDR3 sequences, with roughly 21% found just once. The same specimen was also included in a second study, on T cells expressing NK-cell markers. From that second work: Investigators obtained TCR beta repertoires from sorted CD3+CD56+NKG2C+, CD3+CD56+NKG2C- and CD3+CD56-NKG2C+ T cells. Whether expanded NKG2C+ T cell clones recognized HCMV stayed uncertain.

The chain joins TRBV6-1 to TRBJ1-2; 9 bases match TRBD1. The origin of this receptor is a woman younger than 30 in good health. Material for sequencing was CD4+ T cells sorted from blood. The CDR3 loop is CASSTGTGNLYGYTF. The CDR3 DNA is TGTGCCAGCAGTACCGGGACAGGGAATCTTTATGGCTACACCTTC.